The rows below give T cell receptor beta chains drawn from one sample of a study of cytotoxic CD8 clonotypes in ibrutinib-treated CLL. Assay used: immunoSEQ multiplex PCR; TCRdb lists only in-frame clones, some missing. The table shows approximately 74,000 clones, with more than 70% occurring only once. This material consisted of PBMCs, taken at disease progression, from a patient treated with ibrutinib. The receptors come from a human donor with chronic lymphocytic leukemia. Each CDR3 is given with its conserved first and last residue. Fields, in order: J gene, D gene, clone size, V gene, CDR3 DNA, CDR3 protein. D genes are given only for firm matches. The size field is filled for only some rows; it gives once, few, many or a size class.

j_gene: TRBJ1-2; d_gene: -; abundance: few; v_gene: TRBV16; CDR3nt: TGTGCCAGCAGCCAGACGGACAGTGACTATGGCTACACCTTC; CDR3aa: CASSQTDSDYGYTF
j_gene: TRBJ2-7; d_gene: -; abundance: -; v_gene: TRBV28; CDR3nt: TGTGCCAGTAGACCTTACGGCCCCTACGAGCAGTACTTC; CDR3aa: CASRPYGPYEQYF
j_gene: TRBJ1-5; d_gene: -; abundance: -; v_gene: TRBV2; CDR3nt: TGTGCCAGCAGTGAAATGCAGGGGCGGAATCAGCCCCAGCATTTT; CDR3aa: CASSEMQGRNQPQHF
j_gene: TRBJ2-7; d_gene: -; abundance: -; v_gene: TRBV25-1; CDR3nt: TGTGCCAGCAGCGCCCTCTTACAGGGAAAAGGCAACGAGCAGTACTTC; CDR3aa: CASSALLQGKGNEQYF
j_gene: TRBJ1-5; d_gene: -; abundance: -; v_gene: TRBV6-5; CDR3nt: TGTGCCAGCAGTTATACCACGGGTCAGCCCCAGCATTTT; CDR3aa: CASSYTTGQPQHF
j_gene: TRBJ1-4; d_gene: TRBD1; abundance: -; v_gene: TRBV7-9; CDR3nt: TGTGCCAGCAGCTCCGGGGGACAGGGTCGTCGGGAAAAACTGTTTTTT; CDR3aa: CASSSGGQGRREKLFF
j_gene: TRBJ2-5; d_gene: TRBD2; abundance: -; v_gene: TRBV7-9; CDR3nt: TGTGCCAGCAGCCAGGGGACTAGCGGAAAAGAGACCCAGTACTTC; CDR3aa: CASSQGTSGKETQYF
j_gene: TRBJ1-5; d_gene: TRBD1; abundance: once; v_gene: TRBV30; CDR3nt: TGTGCCTGGAGAGGGGGCCAGGCCCAGCCCCAGCATTTT; CDR3aa: CAWRGGQAQPQHF
j_gene: TRBJ2-2; d_gene: -; abundance: -; v_gene: TRBV4-1; CDR3nt: TGCGCCAGCAGCCAAGGGGGGTTGGTGGTGGCCGGGGAGCTGTTTTTT; CDR3aa: CASSQGGLVVAGELFF
j_gene: TRBJ2-1; d_gene: TRBD1; abundance: once; v_gene: TRBV4-1; CDR3nt: TGCGCCAGCAGGTTAGACAGGGGTTCCTACAATGAGCAGTTCTTC; CDR3aa: CASRLDRGSYNEQFF
j_gene: TRBJ1-1; d_gene: -; abundance: few; v_gene: TRBV13; CDR3nt: TGTGCCAGCAGCCCTGGCTGGAACACTGAAGCTTTCTTT; CDR3aa: CASSPGWNTEAFF